Below, 16 T cell receptor beta chains from the same sample are listed, as sequenced in a study of siplizumab effects on memory and regulatory T cells. Generated by immunoSEQ multiplex PCR, the TCRdb table keeps only in-frame clones and is missing some. The sample includes about 56,000 clones, around 97% of them seen just once. Specimen: naive CD8+ T cells sorted from blood. Source of these receptors: a human donor in good health.

A few counts support this clone. The chain carries TRBV27 and TRBJ1-5; TRBD1 might be the D (5 bases). The CDR3 loop spans 16 amino acids. V was trimmed by 4 bases and J by 4 bases, leaving 17 bases between them. In germline, CDR1 is MNHEY, CDR2 SMNVEV (reference sequence). The CDR3 nucleotides are TGTGCCAGCAGTTCCCACCAGGGCGGGGAAAATCAGCCCCAGCATTTT. Translating it yields CASSSHQGGENQPQHF.

V is TRBV28 and J is TRBJ2-1; D is unresolved. CDR3 size: 16 residues. V dropped 4 bases and J dropped 5 bases, with 18 bases sitting between them. The germline V gene has CDR1 MDHEN and CDR2 SYDVKM. The CDR3 nucleotides read TGTGCCAGCAGTTCCGTTTGGGGTGATGGGAACAATGAGCAGTTCTTC. Translating gives CASSSVWGDGNNEQFF.

V is TRBV27 and J is TRBJ2-3, with no clear D. Germline V CDR1 and CDR2: MNHEY, SMNVEV (reference sequence). The CDR3 totals 14 residues. Trimming shortened V by 0 bases and J by 7 bases, and 11 bases separated the two germline ends. The CDR3 DNA reads as TGTGCCAGCAGTTTATCTGGCATCCGGAATACGCAGTATTTT. Translating it yields CASSLSGIRNTQYF.

This chain connects TRBV7-6 to TRBJ2-7; TRBD1 might be the D (5 bases). Germline CDR1 SGHVS, CDR2 FNYEAQ. The CDR3 is 14 residues long. Trimming left V 3 bases short and J 5 bases short, with 14 bases between. CDR3 amino acids: CASSLVPQGDEQYF. The CDR3 nucleotides are TGTGCCAGCAGCTTGGTCCCCCAGGGCGACGAGCAGTACTTC.

The rearrangement joins TRBV30 to TRBJ2-7; D is uncertain. CDR1 is GTSNPN and CDR2 is SVGIG in the germline V gene (reference sequence). V lost 2 bases to trimming and J lost 0 bases, with 5 bases between them. The length of the CDR3 is 12 residues. The CDR3 sequence is CAWSPTSYEQYF. Here the CDR3 DNA reads TGTGCCTGGAGTCCCACCTCCTACGAGCAGTACTTC.

The chain has TRBV27 and TRBJ1-6, with 9 positions matching TRBD1. Per germline, CDR1 MNHEY and CDR2 SMNVEV (reference sequence). The CDR3 has 12 residues. The trim removed 6 bases at V and 10 bases at J, leaving 1 base unmatched. The CDR3 bases are TGTGCCAGCAGGGACAGGGGATCACCCCTCCACTTT. Protein sequence: CASRDRGSPLHF.

This clone has only a few counts. V gene TRBV29-1 combines with J gene TRBJ1-1; TRBD1 aligns across 8 bases. The V and J ends lost 6 bases and 2 bases, in that order; junction bases with no gene match: 5. The CDR3 totals 13 residues. Germline V gene lookup returns CDR1 SQVTM and CDR2 ANQGSEA. The CDR3 loop is CSVRQGANTEAFF. DNA for the CDR3: TGCAGCGTGAGGCAGGGGGCTAACACTGAAGCTTTCTTT.

V gene TRBV7-3 combines with J gene TRBJ2-1; TRBD2 matches 9 bases. Per germline, CDR1 SGHTA and CDR2 FQGTGA. There are 16 residues in the CDR3. Trimming cost V 1 base and J 3 bases; bases outside gene matches: 4. This CDR3 reads CASSLSGRALYNEQFF. CDR3 bases: TGTGCCAGCAGCTTAAGCGGGAGGGCCCTCTACAATGAGCAGTTCTTC.

The J gene is TRBJ2-5, the V gene TRBV6-5; D is possibly TRBD1 (5 bases). Trimming took off 0 bases at V and 5 bases at J, with 13 bases between the two ends. The CDR3 length is 15 residues. Germline V gives CDR1 MNHEY, CDR2 SVGAGI. Here the CDR3 DNA reads TGTGCCAGCAGTTACTCGGTAGAACAGGCGGAGACCCAGTACTTC. It translates to CASSYSVEQAETQYF.

About this clone: Other DNA sequences in the same sample also yield this CDR3. The chain links TRBV27 to TRBJ2-3; D gene unclear. The CDR3 length is 12 residues. Trimming shortened V by 1 base and J by 5 bases, and 4 bases separated the two germline ends. Germline CDR1 and CDR2: MNHEY and SMNVEV (reference sequence). CDR3 loop: CASSLLGDTQYF. The CDR3 DNA is TGTGCCAGCAGTTTATTGGGAGATACGCAGTATTTT.

The chain recombines TRBV28 with TRBJ2-3, with a possible D match to TRBD2 (5 bases). Per germline, CDR1 MDHEN and CDR2 SYDVKM. CDR3 size: 12 residues. V dropped 5 bases and J dropped 8 bases, with 11 bases sitting between them. DNA of the CDR3: TGTGCCAGCAGTATCTCCGCGGGTACGCAGTATTTT. This translates into CASSISAGTQYF. Full variable domain (remainder filled in from reference TRBV28 and TRBJ2-3): DVKVTQSSRYLVKRTGEKVFLECVQDMDHENMFWYRQDPGLGLRLIYFSYDVKMKEKGDIPEGYSVSREKKERFSLILESASTNQTSMYLCASSISAGTQYFGPGTRLTVL.

The chain employs TRBV27 and TRBJ2-1; D might be TRBD2 (6 bases). Looked up from germline, CDR1 is MNHEY and CDR2 is SMNVEV (reference sequence). This CDR3 has 15 residues. Trimming pared 2 bases from V and 4 bases from J, leaving 12 bases between. Here the CDR3 DNA reads TGTGCCAGCAGTTTAGGGGTGGGACTTTACAATGAGCAGTTCTTC. This sequence encodes CASSLGVGLYNEQFF.

The V call is TRBV5-8, the J call TRBJ2-1; 8 bases fit TRBD1. The V gene end was trimmed by 0 bases and the J gene end by 8 bases; junction bases not matched to a gene: 7. The CDR3 spans 15 residues. Germline-derived CDR1 and CDR2 are SGHTS and YDEGEE. CDR3 nucleotide sequence: TGTGCCAGCAGCTTGGGGACAGGGAAGGGCGATGAGCAGTTCTTC. The encoded protein is CASSLGTGKGDEQFF.

The chain combines TRBV4-1 with TRBJ1-4; 8 bases are a match to TRBD1. This CDR3 has 15 residues. The V gene's germline CDR1 is MGHRA and CDR2 YSYEKL. Trimming at V came to 0 bases and at J to 7 bases, leaving 4 bases not matched to a gene. The CDR3 region has the DNA TGCGCCAGCAGCCAAGAAGCCAGGGGGCTTGAAAAACTGTTTTTT. This encodes CASSQEARGLEKLFF.

The V gene is TRBV7-9, the J gene TRBJ2-7; D might be TRBD1 (5 bases). The CDR3 contains 15 residues. The germline V gene encodes CDR1 SEHNR and CDR2 FQNEAQ (reference sequence). V was clipped by 1 base and J by 4 bases, with 14 bases between them. The CDR3 loop is CASSLGQGLDYEQYF. As DNA, the CDR3 is TGTGCCAGCAGCTTAGGGCAGGGTCTTGATTACGAGCAGTACTTC. Combining the CDR3 with reference TRBV7-9 and TRBJ2-7 gives the whole variable domain DTGVSQNPRHKITKRGQNVTFRCDPISEHNRLYWYRQTLGQGPEFLTYFQNEAQLEKSRLLSDRFSAERPKGSFSTLEIQRTEQGDSAMYLCASSLGQGLDYEQYFGPGTRLTVT.

As regards this clone: An end of the junction does not agree with germline; a read error may underlie this. This chain joins TRBV6-6 and TRBJ2-7; no clear D. The CDR3 totals 12 residues. CDR1 and CDR2 (germline): MNHNY, SVGAGI (reference sequence). The CDR3 DNA reads as TGTGCCATCAGTGACTTCTCCTACGAGCAGTACTTC. The encoded protein is CAISDFSYEQYF.